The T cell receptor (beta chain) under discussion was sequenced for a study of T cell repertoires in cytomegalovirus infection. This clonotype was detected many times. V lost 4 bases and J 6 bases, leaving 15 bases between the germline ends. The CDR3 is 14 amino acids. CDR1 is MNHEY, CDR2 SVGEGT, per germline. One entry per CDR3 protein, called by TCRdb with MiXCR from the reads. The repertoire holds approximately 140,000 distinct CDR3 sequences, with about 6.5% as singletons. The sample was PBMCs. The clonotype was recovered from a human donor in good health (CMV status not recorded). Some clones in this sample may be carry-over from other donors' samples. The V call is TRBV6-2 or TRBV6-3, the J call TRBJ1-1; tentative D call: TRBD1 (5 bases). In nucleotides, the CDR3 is TGTGCCAGCAGTTCGATCGACGGGGCCGCTGAAGCTTTCTTT. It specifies CASSSIDGAAEAFF.